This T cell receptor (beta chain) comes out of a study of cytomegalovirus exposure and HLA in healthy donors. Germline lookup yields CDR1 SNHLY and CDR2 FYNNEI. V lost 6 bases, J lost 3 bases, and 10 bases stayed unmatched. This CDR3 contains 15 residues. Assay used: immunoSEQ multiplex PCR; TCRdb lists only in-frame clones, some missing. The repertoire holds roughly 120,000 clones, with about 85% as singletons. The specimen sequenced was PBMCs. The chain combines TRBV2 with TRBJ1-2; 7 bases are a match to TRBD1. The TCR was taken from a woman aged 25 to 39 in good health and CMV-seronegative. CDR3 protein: CASSLQGNRDYGYTF. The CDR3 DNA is TGTGCCAGCAGCCTACAGGGGAATAGAGACTATGGCTACACCTTC.